The rows below give T cell receptor beta chains drawn from one sample of a study of T-cell reconstitution after alpha-beta-depleted transplantation in children. Via MiXCR, TCRdb re-called the PCR reads, giving one row per CDR3 protein. Of hundreds of thousands of distinct CDR3 sequences listed, roughly 24% are singletons. The source was PBMCs, mostly from graft donor cells, collected 360 days after TCRalphabeta/CD19-depleted stem cell transplant. All receptors derive from a boy younger than two who had a stem cell transplant for acute myeloid leukemia, so the T cells may come from the graft donor. Both conserved end residues are part of each CDR3. A D gene is named only where the DNA matches it firmly. Clone size, where shown, is once, few, many, or a class for clones that have expanded.

few TRBJ2-7 TRBV21-1 NA CASSKSTVLYEQYF TGTGCCAGCAGCAAATCCACTGTCCTATACGAGCAGTACTTC
many TRBJ2-1 TRBV20-1 NA CSAIGDLGNEQFF TGCAGTGCTATCGGGGATTTGGGCAATGAGCAGTTCTTC
NA TRBJ1-1 TRBV12-3/TRBV12-4 NA CASSLTLREAFF TGTGCCAGCAGTTTAACCCTCCGGGAAGCTTTCTTT
many TRBJ2-7 TRBV4-3 NA CASSHRQDYEQYF TGCGCCAGCAGCCACAGACAGGACTACGAGCAGTACTTC
few TRBJ2-5 TRBV29-1 TRBD2 CSVAGLAGGGYQETQYF TGCAGCGTTGCCGGTCTAGCGGGGGGAGGGTACCAAGAGACCCAGTACTTC
few TRBJ2-1 TRBV6-2/TRBV6-3 NA CASSWTERDEQFF TGTGCCAGCAGTTGGACAGAGAGAGATGAGCAGTTCTTC
NA TRBJ2-1 TRBV12-5 NA CASGFRSNPGTEISDEQFF TGTGCTAGTGGTTTTCGTTCCAACCCCGGGACTGAGATATCGGATGAGCAGTTCTTC
NA TRBJ2-3 TRBV20-1 TRBD2 CSARGASGIKYF TGCAGTGCTCGCGGGGCCAGCGGGATCAAGTATTTT
NA TRBJ2-1 TRBV5-1 TRBD1 CASSPGQGFRNEQFF TGCGCCAGCAGCCCGGGACAGGGCTTCCGGAATGAGCAGTTCTTC
few TRBJ2-1 TRBV5-8 TRBD2 CASSIVRVAGGLNEQFF TGTGCCAGCAGCATAGTTAGGGTAGCGGGGGGGCTGAATGAGCAGTTCTTC
many TRBJ2-7 TRBV10-3 NA CAIGAGREQYF TGTGCCATCGGGGCAGGTCGCGAGCAGTACTTC
NA TRBJ2-3 TRBV5-1 TRBD1 CASSIRDRRTDTQYF TGCGCCAGCAGCATCCGGGACAGGAGAACAGATACGCAGTATTTT
once TRBJ2-1 TRBV12-3/TRBV12-4 TRBD2 CASSFRPGGENNEQFF TGTGCCAGCAGTTTCCGCCCGGGGGGGGAAAACAATGAGCAGTTCTTC
few TRBJ2-2 TRBV12-3/TRBV12-4 TRBD2 CASSPTSGNTGELFF TGTGCCAGCAGTCCGACTAGCGGGAACACCGGGGAGCTGTTTTTT
few TRBJ1-2 TRBV29-1 NA CSVDRGLNYGYTF TGCAGCGTTGACAGGGGACTCAACTATGGCTACACCTTC
few TRBJ2-1 TRBV20-1 NA CSASSGRGINEQFF TGCAGTGCTAGTTCGGGGAGAGGTATAAATGAGCAGTTCTTC
NA TRBJ2-7 TRBV7-9 TRBD2 CASSFGAGGPYEQYF TGTGCCAGCAGCTTCGGAGCGGGGGGGCCCTACGAGCAGTACTTC
many TRBJ1-1 TRBV20-1 NA CSASDMGDTEAFF TGCAGTGCTAGCGACATGGGAGACACTGAAGCTTTCTTT
many TRBJ2-3 TRBV12-3/TRBV12-4 TRBD1 CASSFQGQLSTDTQYF TGTGCCAGCAGTTTCCAGGGACAGCTTAGCACAGATACGCAGTATTTT
NA TRBJ1-6 TRBV5-1 TRBD1 CASSLSRDRGPTSPLHF TGCGCCAGCAGCTTGTCCCGGGACAGGGGGCCAACATCACCCCTCCACTTT
few TRBJ2-7 TRBV11-3 TRBD2 CASSFTGLAGSYEQYF TGTGCCAGCAGCTTCACCGGACTAGCGGGTTCCTACGAGCAGTACTTC
NA TRBJ2-5 TRBV12-3/TRBV12-4 NA CASSLQGPLETQYF TGTGCCAGCAGCCTGCAGGGGCCGCTGGAGACCCAGTACTTC
NA TRBJ2-5 TRBV7-6 NA CASRQTNSLQETQYF TGTGCCAGCAGGCAAACGAACTCTCTACAAGAGACCCAGTACTTC
NA TRBJ1-4 TRBV20-1 NA CSAGGVGANEKLFF TGCAGTGCCGGGGGGGTCGGAGCTAATGAAAAACTGTTTTTT
many TRBJ2-1 TRBV29-1 TRBD2 CSVEGGTSGGSSYNEQFF TGCAGCGTTGAAGGCGGGACTAGCGGGGGGAGCTCCTACAATGAGCAGTTCTTC
NA TRBJ2-2 TRBV24-1 NA CATTEGELDTGELFF TGTGCCACCACCGAGGGGGAGTTGGACACCGGGGAGCTGTTTTTT
few TRBJ2-5 TRBV6-5 TRBD2 CASSYSRGREIEETQYF TGTGCCAGCAGTTACTCGAGAGGGCGGGAGATCGAAGAGACCCAGTACTTC
NA TRBJ1-2 TRBV12-3/TRBV12-4 TRBD1 CASSAQRGTGYYSNYGYTF TGTGCCAGCAGTGCCCAGCGGGGGACAGGGTATTACTCTAACTATGGCTACACCTTC
many TRBJ2-2 TRBV20-1 NA CSARDTPGELFF TGCAGTGCTAGAGATACACCCGGGGAGCTGTTTTTT
few TRBJ2-2 TRBV20-1 TRBD2 CSARDGNSGGPGGELFF TGCAGTGCTAGAGATGGGAACAGCGGGGGGCCGGGCGGGGAGCTGTTTTTT
NA TRBJ1-2 TRBV12-3/TRBV12-4 TRBD1 CASSSGSTGIGYTF TGTGCCAGCAGTTCGGGATCGACAGGGATCGGCTACACCTTC
NA TRBJ2-7 TRBV30 NA CAWSETGEQYF TGTGCCTGGAGTGAGACCGGGGAGCAGTACTTC
NA TRBJ2-4 TRBV4-2 TRBD2 CASSQGLAGDPLTKNIQYF TGTGCCAGCAGCCAAGGGCTAGCGGGGGATCCCTTAACCAAAAACATTCAGTACTTC
NA TRBJ2-5 TRBV20-1 NA CSAIQNRRTKETQYF TGCAGTGCTATCCAAAACCGGCGGACGAAAGAGACCCAGTACTTC
NA TRBJ2-7 TRBV4-3 NA CASSQDWSVFTYEQYF TGCGCCAGCAGCCAAGATTGGTCAGTCTTCACCTACGAGCAGTACTTC
many TRBJ2-1 TRBV7-9 NA CASSLFPEFF TGTGCCAGCAGCTTATTCCCCGAGTTCTTC
NA TRBJ2-7 TRBV29-1 NA CSVRGSSWDTFSYEQYF TGCAGCGTGAGGGGCAGCAGTTGGGACACTTTCTCCTACGAGCAGTACTTC
NA TRBJ2-7 TRBV4-1 TRBD1 CASSQEGGQTSSYEQYF TGCGCCAGCAGCCAAGAAGGGGGACAGACAAGCTCCTACGAGCAGTACTTC
NA TRBJ2-3 TRBV20-1 NA CSAPNRGGPRDTQYF TGCAGTGCTCCGAACAGGGGGGGGCCAAGAGATACGCAGTATTTT
NA TRBJ2-6 TRBV25-1 TRBD1 CASSEYYPTGGDSSGANVLTF TGTGCCAGCAGTGAATATTACCCCACAGGGGGCGATAGCTCTGGGGCCAACGTCCTGACTTTC
few TRBJ2-3 TRBV4-3 TRBD2 CASSQVSGDTDTQYF TGCGCCAGCAGCCAAGTGAGCGGGGACACAGATACGCAGTATTTT
NA TRBJ2-1 TRBV4-1 TRBD2 CASSQEGLASNEQFF TGCGCCAGCAGCCAAGAGGGACTAGCATCCAATGAGCAGTTCTTC
NA TRBJ2-1 TRBV11-2 TRBD1 CASSPTFLRDSLYTEQFF TGTGCCAGCAGCCCCACCTTCCTCCGGGACAGCCTTTACACTGAGCAGTTCTTC
NA TRBJ2-1 TRBV6-5 TRBD2 CASSYIAGGPMYEQFF TGTGCCAGCAGTTACATAGCGGGGGGGCCGATGTATGAGCAGTTCTTC
NA TRBJ2-2 TRBV30 NA CAWRGHYTGELFF TGTGCCTGGAGGGGACATTACACCGGGGAGCTGTTTTTT
few TRBJ1-5 TRBV6-1 TRBD1 CASSGRDRGFYSNQPQHF TGTGCCAGCAGTGGCCGGGACAGGGGCTTCTATAGCAATCAGCCCCAGCATTTT
few TRBJ2-5 TRBV6-2/TRBV6-3 NA CASKPKEKETQYF TGTGCCAGCAAACCCAAGGAGAAAGAGACCCAGTACTTC
many TRBJ2-3 TRBV29-1 TRBD2 CSGTSGFTDTQYF TGCAGCGGGACTAGCGGCTTCACAGATACGCAGTATTTT
NA TRBJ2-7 TRBV20-1 NA CSARGGAAYEQYF TGCAGTGCTAGAGGCGGGGCAGCCTACGAGCAGTACTTC
NA TRBJ2-3 TRBV10-3 NA CAINQGTDTQYF TGTGCCATCAATCAGGGAACAGATACGCAGTATTTT
few TRBJ1-3 TRBV12-3/TRBV12-4 NA CASSLAGGNTIYF TGTGCCAGCAGTTTAGCTGGGGGTAACACCATATATTTT
NA TRBJ2-3 TRBV12-3/TRBV12-4 NA CASSWGAIRDTQYF TGTGCCAGCAGTTGGGGGGCGATTAGAGATACGCAGTATTTT
few TRBJ1-2 TRBV5-1 NA CASSLVPGGRDHGYTF TGCGCCAGCAGCTTGGTACCCGGGGGCAGGGACCATGGCTACACCTTC
NA TRBJ2-5 TRBV11-2 NA CASSPHPQETQYF TGTGCCAGCAGCCCCCACCCCCAAGAGACCCAGTACTTC
many TRBJ1-1 TRBV29-1 NA CSAADIVKTEAFF TGCAGCGCCGCCGACATTGTCAAGACTGAAGCTTTCTTT
few TRBJ2-3 TRBV5-1 NA CATSTGRAPGAADTQYF TGCGCCACGTCCACCGGACGAGCTCCGGGGGCTGCAGATACGCAGTATTTT
NA TRBJ2-1 TRBV7-8 NA CASSLGRTGPYNEQFF TGTGCCAGCAGCTTAGGACGGACGGGCCCCTACAATGAGCAGTTCTTC
NA TRBJ2-7 TRBV6-1 TRBD2 CASTLRWSRGAREYEQYF TGTGCCAGCACCTTACGGTGGTCGCGGGGGGCTAGGGAGTACGAGCAGTACTTC
NA TRBJ2-3 TRBV12-3/TRBV12-4 NA CASTRAGTQYF TGTGCCAGCACCCGGGCTGGGACGCAGTATTTT
many TRBJ1-5 TRBV29-1 TRBD1 CSVGTESQAQHF TGCAGCGTCGGGACAGAGAGCCAGGCCCAGCATTTT